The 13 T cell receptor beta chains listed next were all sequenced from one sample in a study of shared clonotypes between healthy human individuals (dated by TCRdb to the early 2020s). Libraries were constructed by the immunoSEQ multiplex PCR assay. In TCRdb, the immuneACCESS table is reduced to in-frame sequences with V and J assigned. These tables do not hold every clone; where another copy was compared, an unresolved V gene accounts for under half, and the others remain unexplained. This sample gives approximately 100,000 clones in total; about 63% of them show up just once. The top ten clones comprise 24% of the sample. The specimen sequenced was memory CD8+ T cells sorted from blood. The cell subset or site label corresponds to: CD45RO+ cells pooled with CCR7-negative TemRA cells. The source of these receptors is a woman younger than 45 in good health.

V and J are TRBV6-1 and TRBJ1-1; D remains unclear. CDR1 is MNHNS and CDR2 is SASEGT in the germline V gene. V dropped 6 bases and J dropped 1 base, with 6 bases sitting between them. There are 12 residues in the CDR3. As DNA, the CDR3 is TGTGCCAGCAGCACATGGAACACTGAAGCTTTCTTT. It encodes CASSTWNTEAFF.

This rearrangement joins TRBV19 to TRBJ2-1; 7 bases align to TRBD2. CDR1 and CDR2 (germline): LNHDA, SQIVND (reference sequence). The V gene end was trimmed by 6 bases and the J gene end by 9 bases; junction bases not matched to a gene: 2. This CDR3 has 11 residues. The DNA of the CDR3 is TGTGCCAGTAGCCGCGGGGGTGAGCAGTTCTTC. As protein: CASSRGGEQFF. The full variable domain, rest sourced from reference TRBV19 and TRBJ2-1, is DGGITQSPKYLFRKEGQNVTLSCEQNLNHDAMYWYRQDPGQGLRLIYYSQIVNDFQKGDIAEGYSVSREKKESFPLTVTSAQKNPTAFYLCASSRGGEQFFGPGTRLTVL.

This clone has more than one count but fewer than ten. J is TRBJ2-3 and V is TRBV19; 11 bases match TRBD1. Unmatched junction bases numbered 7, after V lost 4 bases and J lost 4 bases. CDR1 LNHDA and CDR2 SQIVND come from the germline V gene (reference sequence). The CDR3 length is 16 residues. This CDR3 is CASSTIPGQGADTQYF. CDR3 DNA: TGTGCCAGTAGTACTATTCCGGGACAGGGGGCAGATACGCAGTATTTT.

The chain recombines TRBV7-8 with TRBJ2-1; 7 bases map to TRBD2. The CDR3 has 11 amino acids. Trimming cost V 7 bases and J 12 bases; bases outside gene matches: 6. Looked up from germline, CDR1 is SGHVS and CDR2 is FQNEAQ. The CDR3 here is CASTQRERQFF. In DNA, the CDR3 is TGTGCCAGCACCCAGCGGGAAAGGCAGTTCTTC.

Here the CDR3 reads CASSRIPTLAKNIQYF. CDR3 DNA sequence: TGTGCCAGCAGCCGAATCCCTACTCTAGCCAAAAACATTCAGTACTTC. V is TRBV28 and J is TRBJ2-4; D call uncertain. CDR1 MDHEN and CDR2 SYDVKM come from the germline V gene. The V end was cut by 6 bases, the J end by 0 bases, with 15 bases between. This CDR3 contains 16 residues.

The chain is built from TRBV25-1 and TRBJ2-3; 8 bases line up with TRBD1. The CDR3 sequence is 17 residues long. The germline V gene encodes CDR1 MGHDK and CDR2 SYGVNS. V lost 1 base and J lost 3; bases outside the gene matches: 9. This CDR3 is CASSESARQGKTDTQYF. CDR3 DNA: TGTGCCAGCAGTGAATCGGCCCGACAGGGGAAGACAGATACGCAGTATTTT.

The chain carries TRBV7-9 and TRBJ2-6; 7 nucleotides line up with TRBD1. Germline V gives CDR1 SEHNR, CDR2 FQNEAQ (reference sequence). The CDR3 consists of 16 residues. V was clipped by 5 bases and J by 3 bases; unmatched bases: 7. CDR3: CASSGDSIIGANVLTF. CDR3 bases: TGTGCCAGCAGCGGGGACAGCATCATTGGGGCCAACGTCCTGACTTTC.

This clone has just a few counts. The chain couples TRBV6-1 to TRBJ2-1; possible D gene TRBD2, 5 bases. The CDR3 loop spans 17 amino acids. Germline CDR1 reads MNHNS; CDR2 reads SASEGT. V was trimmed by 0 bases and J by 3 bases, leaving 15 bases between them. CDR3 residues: CASSEAGWERNYNEQFF. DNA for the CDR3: TGTGCCAGCAGTGAAGCGGGGTGGGAGCGAAACTACAATGAGCAGTTCTTC.

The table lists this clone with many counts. The chain's CDR3 is CASSQDRADGAFF. As DNA, the CDR3 is TGCGCCAGCAGCCAAGATCGAGCGGATGGAGCTTTCTTT. The V call is TRBV4-1, the J call TRBJ1-1, with unresolved D. The CDR3 has 13 residues. Looked up from germline, CDR1 is MGHRA and CDR2 is YSYEKL. With 0 bases removed from V and 10 bases from J, the gap between germline ends came to 12 bases.

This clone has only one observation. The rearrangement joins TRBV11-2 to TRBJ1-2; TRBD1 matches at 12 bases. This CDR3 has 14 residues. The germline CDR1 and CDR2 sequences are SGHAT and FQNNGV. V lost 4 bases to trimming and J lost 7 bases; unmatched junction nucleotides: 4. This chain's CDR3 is CASSSGTGGFGYTF. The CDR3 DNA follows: TGTGCCAGCAGCTCAGGGACAGGGGGCTTTGGCTACACCTTC.

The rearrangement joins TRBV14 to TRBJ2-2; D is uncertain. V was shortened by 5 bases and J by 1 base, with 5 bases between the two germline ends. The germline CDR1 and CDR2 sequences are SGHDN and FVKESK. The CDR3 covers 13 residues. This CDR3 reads CASSAQNTGELFF. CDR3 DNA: TGTGCCAGCAGCGCGCAGAACACCGGGGAGCTGTTTTTT.

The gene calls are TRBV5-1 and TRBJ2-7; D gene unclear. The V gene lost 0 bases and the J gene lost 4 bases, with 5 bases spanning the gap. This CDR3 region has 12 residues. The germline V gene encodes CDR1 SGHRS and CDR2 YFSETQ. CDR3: CASSLDNYEQYF. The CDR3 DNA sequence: TGCGCCAGCAGCTTGGATAATTACGAGCAGTACTTC.

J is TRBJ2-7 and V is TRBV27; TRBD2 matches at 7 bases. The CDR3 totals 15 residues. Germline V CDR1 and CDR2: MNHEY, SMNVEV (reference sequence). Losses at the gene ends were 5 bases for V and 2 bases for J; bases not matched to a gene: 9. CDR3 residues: CASSPGRRITYEQYF. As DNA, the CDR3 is TGTGCCAGCAGTCCCGGGAGGCGGATAACCTACGAGCAGTACTTC.